These T cell receptor beta chains were read from a single sample in a study of cytomegalovirus exposure and HLA in healthy donors. TCRdb keeps only in-frame clones here, not all; method: immunoSEQ multiplex PCR. This table holds fewer than 250,000 clones, around 86% found once. The specimen was PBMCs. Every receptor here comes from a woman between 18 and 30 years old in good health and CMV-seropositive. The CDR3 runs from the conserved cysteine through the conserved F or W. The D gene is left open where the match is weak. The listing skips clone size in some rows; elsewhere it reads once, few, many or a size class.

D: -
V: TRBV7-9
size: -
J: TRBJ1-2
DNA: TGTGCCAGCAGGGACAGTCCAAACTATGGCTACACCTTC
CDR3: CASRDSPNYGYTF

D: TRBD1
V: TRBV11-3
size: -
J: TRBJ2-5
DNA: TGTGCCAGCAGCTTAAGGACAGGGATGTCGGGAAAAGAGACCCAGTACTTC
CDR3: CASSLRTGMSGKETQYF

D: TRBD1
V: TRBV6-6
size: -
J: TRBJ1-2
DNA: TGTGCCAGCAGTTTTAGGGACAGCTATGGCTACACCTTC
CDR3: CASSFRDSYGYTF

D: TRBD2
V: TRBV4-1
size: -
J: TRBJ2-7
DNA: TGCGCCAGCAGCTTTAGGGCAGCGGGAGTGTACGAGCAGTACTTC
CDR3: CASSFRAAGVYEQYF

D: -
V: TRBV30
size: once
J: TRBJ1-1
DNA: TGTGCCTGGAGCTCACTTAAGAACACTGAAGCTTTCTTT
CDR3: CAWSSLKNTEAFF

D: -
V: TRBV28
size: -
J: TRBJ2-7
DNA: TGTGCCAGCAGTTCGCAACTCAGGGTAGGCTCCTACGAGCAGTACTTC
CDR3: CASSSQLRVGSYEQYF

D: TRBD1
V: TRBV12-5
size: -
J: TRBJ2-1
DNA: TGTGCTAGTGGGATACAGGGGAAACGTGGGAATGAGCAGTTCTTC
CDR3: CASGIQGKRGNEQFF

D: TRBD1
V: TRBV30
size: -
J: TRBJ1-2
DNA: TGTGCCTGGAGTGTCCCAAAACTGACAGGGAGGCTGAGAGGCTACACCTTC
CDR3: CAWSVPKLTGRLRGYTF

D: -
V: TRBV7-6
size: -
J: TRBJ2-7
DNA: TGTGCCAGCAGCTTAGCTAGCCCGGGGTACGAGCAGTACTTC
CDR3: CASSLASPGYEQYF

D: -
V: TRBV19
size: -
J: TRBJ1-5
DNA: TGTGCCAGTAGTATCGGGGGGGATTATCAGCCCCAGCATTTT
CDR3: CASSIGGDYQPQHF

D: TRBD1
V: TRBV2
size: -
J: TRBJ2-7
DNA: TGTGCCACCACGAGTGAACCCAGACAGGGCGAGCAGTACTTC
CDR3: CATTSEPRQGEQYF

D: TRBD1
V: TRBV4-1
size: -
J: TRBJ2-2
DNA: TGCGCCAGCAGCCAAGGGGGCAGGGGGAATACCGGGGAGCTGTTTTTT
CDR3: CASSQGGRGNTGELFF

D: -
V: TRBV9
size: -
J: TRBJ2-2
DNA: TGTGCCAGCAGCCCCCGGGACAGCTCGCTGGAGGGCACCGGGGAGCTGTTTTTT
CDR3: CASSPRDSSLEGTGELFF

D: TRBD1
V: TRBV5-1
size: -
J: TRBJ2-7
DNA: TGCGCCAGCAGCTCCGGGACAGATTCCTACGAGCAGTACTTC
CDR3: CASSSGTDSYEQYF

D: -
V: TRBV30
size: few
J: TRBJ1-1
DNA: TGTGCCTGGAGCGGGGGGAGAACTGAAGCTTTCTTT
CDR3: CAWSGGRTEAFF

D: TRBD2
V: TRBV14
size: -
J: TRBJ2-1
DNA: TGTGCCAGCAGCCGACTACAGAGCGGGGTCGGGGATGAGCAGTTCTTC
CDR3: CASSRLQSGVGDEQFF

D: TRBD2
V: TRBV15
size: -
J: TRBJ2-7
DNA: TGTGCCACCAGCCGCTCGGGACTAGTATACGAGCAGTACTTC
CDR3: CATSRSGLVYEQYF

D: TRBD2
V: TRBV27
size: -
J: TRBJ2-1
DNA: TGTGCCAGCGGTTCGGCGGGAGTAAACAATGAGCAGTTCTTC
CDR3: CASGSAGVNNEQFF

D: -
V: TRBV7-6
size: -
J: TRBJ2-6
DNA: TGTGCCAGCAGCTTAGCGACAGTCTCTGGGGCCAACGTCCTGACTTTC
CDR3: CASSLATVSGANVLTF

D: TRBD2
V: TRBV5-1
size: -
J: TRBJ2-1
DNA: TGCGCCAGCAGCCGGGTAGCGGGAGGGCCAGGGATACACAATGAGCAGTTCTTC
CDR3: CASSRVAGGPGIHNEQFF

D: TRBD2
V: TRBV5-6
size: -
J: TRBJ2-7
DNA: TGTGCCAGCAGCTCTAGCGGGAGCTCCTACGAGCAGTACTTC
CDR3: CASSSSGSSYEQYF

D: TRBD1
V: TRBV29-1
size: once
J: TRBJ2-7
DNA: TGCAGCGTTGAAGGACAGGGGCTCTACGAGCAGTACTTC
CDR3: CSVEGQGLYEQYF

D: -
V: TRBV4-1
size: once
J: TRBJ1-1
DNA: TGCGCCAGCAGCCAAGAAGGTCGGACAACCCAAGAGGCTTTCTTT
CDR3: CASSQEGRTTQEAFF

D: TRBD1
V: TRBV5-5
size: -
J: TRBJ1-5
DNA: TGTGCCAGCAGCTACACAGGGGGCTACAATCAGCCCCAGCATTTT
CDR3: CASSYTGGYNQPQHF

D: -
V: TRBV18
size: -
J: TRBJ1-1
DNA: TGTGCCAGCTCACCATTGGATATCGGAACCAGGACTGAAGCTTTCTTT
CDR3: CASSPLDIGTRTEAFF

D: TRBD1
V: TRBV7-9
size: -
J: TRBJ2-7
DNA: TGTGCCAGCAGCTTTGCAACTACAGGGGCCTACGAGCAGTACTTC
CDR3: CASSFATTGAYEQYF

D: -
V: TRBV5-1
size: -
J: TRBJ2-2
DNA: TGCGCCAGCAGCTTACGAGCGGCAGCCTTCAACACCGGGGAGCTGTTTTTT
CDR3: CASSLRAAAFNTGELFF

D: TRBD2
V: TRBV13
size: once
J: TRBJ2-2
DNA: TGTGCCAGCAGCTCGGATTCGGGACTAGCGGGTCCCGGGGAGCTGTTTTTT
CDR3: CASSSDSGLAGPGELFF

D: -
V: TRBV27
size: -
J: TRBJ2-3
DNA: TGTGCCAGCAGATCGGTAACCACAGATACGCAGTATTTT
CDR3: CASRSVTTDTQYF

D: -
V: TRBV5-1
size: -
J: TRBJ2-4
DNA: TGCGCCAGCAGCTTGGGGCTAGAGCGGAGGGATGGTAGTGGCAAAAACATTCAGTACTTC
CDR3: CASSLGLERRDGSGKNIQYF

D: -
V: TRBV2
size: -
J: TRBJ1-1
DNA: TGTGCCAGCAGCCTTTTTATGAACACTGAAGCTTTCTTT
CDR3: CASSLFMNTEAFF

D: TRBD2
V: TRBV6-1
size: -
J: TRBJ2-3
DNA: TGTGCCAGCCTGCTTCTAGCGGGAGTTCGAGATACGCAGTATTTT
CDR3: CASLLLAGVRDTQYF

D: -
V: TRBV6-5
size: -
J: TRBJ1-1
DNA: TGTGCCAGCAGTTGGAGGGGCTTGAACACTGAAGCTTTCTTT
CDR3: CASSWRGLNTEAFF

D: TRBD1
V: TRBV15
size: -
J: TRBJ1-2
DNA: TGTGCCACCGGGGAGGACAGGGTGGGGGATGGCTACACCTTC
CDR3: CATGEDRVGDGYTF

D: TRBD2
V: TRBV29-1
size: -
J: TRBJ2-1
DNA: TGCAGCGTTGCTAGCGGGAGGGGCAATGAGCAGTTCTTC
CDR3: CSVASGRGNEQFF

D: TRBD1
V: TRBV7-8
size: -
J: TRBJ2-7
DNA: TGTGCCAGCAGCTCGACCTGGACAGGCTCCTACGAGCAGTACTTC
CDR3: CASSSTWTGSYEQYF

D: TRBD1
V: TRBV19
size: -
J: TRBJ1-3
DNA: TGTGCCAGTAGTCCGGAGACAGGGCTATACTCTGGAAACACCATATATTTT
CDR3: CASSPETGLYSGNTIYF

D: -
V: TRBV9
size: -
J: TRBJ2-7
DNA: TGTGCCAGCAGCCCCCGGAGGGACTCCTACGAGCAGTACTTC
CDR3: CASSPRRDSYEQYF

D: -
V: TRBV6-1
size: -
J: TRBJ1-5
DNA: TGTGCCAGCAGTGTTGTCCGGACTAATCCGAATCAGCCCCAGCATTTT
CDR3: CASSVVRTNPNQPQHF

D: -
V: TRBV27
size: few
J: TRBJ2-7
DNA: TGTGCCAGCAGTTTAAATGGGCTCGAGCAGTACTTC
CDR3: CASSLNGLEQYF

D: TRBD2
V: TRBV29-1
size: -
J: TRBJ2-3
DNA: TGCAGCGACGTGGGGGGGTTGAGAGATACGCAGTATTTT
CDR3: CSDVGGLRDTQYF

D: -
V: TRBV6-6
size: many
J: TRBJ1-1
DNA: TGTGCCAGCAGTTGGACAGCTGAGGAAGCTTTCTTT
CDR3: CASSWTAEEAFF